This TCR beta chain derives from a study of T-cell reconstitution after alpha-beta-depleted transplantation in children. Preparing the TCRbeta library involved the use of unique molecular identifiers. TCRdb reprocessed the PCR reads with MiXCR, giving one entry per CDR3 protein. The table lists approximately 230,000 distinct CDR3 sequences, roughly 25% of them singletons, with 4% to 6% in the top ten. As for this clonotype: What it binds is unknown.

Study findings and constraints: There were reportedly several hundred expanded graft clones from which alpha-beta T cells came about two months after transplant.

The CDR3 consists of 15 residues. The ends lost 2 bases at V and 0 bases at J; junction bases unmatched: 4. This clonotype originated in a female patient aged 2 to 10 who had a stem cell transplant for congenital amegakaryocytic thrombocytopenia, so the T cells may come from the graft donor. V and J are TRBV12-3 or TRBV12-4 and TRBJ2-7; TRBD2 matches at 7 bases. The input for sequencing was PBMCs, mostly from graft donor cells, taken 360 days after TCRalphabeta/CD19-depleted stem cell transplant. CDR3 in amino acids: CASSLLAAFSYEQYF. The DNA of the CDR3 is TGTGCCAGCAGTTTACTAGCGGCGTTCTCCTACGAGCAGTACTTC.